The source of this TCR beta chain is a study of T cell repertoires in cytomegalovirus infection (dated by TCRdb to the late 2010s). Background on the whole study: Donor HLA type was relevant to the analysis, because carriage of CMV infection together with the matching HLA type was indicated by public TCR beta signatures.

The paper as a whole reports these results and caveats: Carriers of CMV infection plus the relevant HLA type were discriminated by the cumulative frequency of public TCR beta family members in the study cohort and in an independent roughly 340-donor cohort. In the ex vivo response, HLA-C-restricted CMV-specific TCR beta clonotypes were dominant, and in two of eight donors the single most frequent clonotype came from this HLA-C-restricted group.

The data were produced on an Illumina HiSeq 1500. TCRdb reran the public reads through fastp at Q25 and MiXCR, keeping productive beta chains. Identical CDR3 protein sequences are pooled into one entry, listed with their most common genes and DNA. For this sample the table gives fewer than 550,000 distinct CDR3 sequences, of which under 40% were detected only once. The ten largest account for about 13% of the sample. A few counts support this clonotype. The clone's antigen remains unknown. Per-base quality was not reported, and no clone a single base away is much larger than it. Counted from cysteine to phenylalanine, this CDR3 has 15 amino acids. This entry keeps only the CDR3 DNA: 45 bases, framed from base 1. A distance of 13 bases separates the germline ends of V and J, which lose 3 bases and 5 bases respectively. According to the germline V gene, CDR1 reads MNHNS and CDR2 reads SASEGT.

The receptor was isolated from a human donor in good health (CMV status not recorded). Some clones in this sample may be carry-over from other donors' samples. The sequence links TRBV6-1 to TRBJ2-2; the D segment might be TRBD1 or TRBD2, since each matches 5 bases. Input material: PBMCs. DNA sequence: TGTGCCAGCAGTGACAGGGAGAGGAAAACCGGGGAGCTGTTTTTT. Translated, this gives CASSDRERKTGELFF.